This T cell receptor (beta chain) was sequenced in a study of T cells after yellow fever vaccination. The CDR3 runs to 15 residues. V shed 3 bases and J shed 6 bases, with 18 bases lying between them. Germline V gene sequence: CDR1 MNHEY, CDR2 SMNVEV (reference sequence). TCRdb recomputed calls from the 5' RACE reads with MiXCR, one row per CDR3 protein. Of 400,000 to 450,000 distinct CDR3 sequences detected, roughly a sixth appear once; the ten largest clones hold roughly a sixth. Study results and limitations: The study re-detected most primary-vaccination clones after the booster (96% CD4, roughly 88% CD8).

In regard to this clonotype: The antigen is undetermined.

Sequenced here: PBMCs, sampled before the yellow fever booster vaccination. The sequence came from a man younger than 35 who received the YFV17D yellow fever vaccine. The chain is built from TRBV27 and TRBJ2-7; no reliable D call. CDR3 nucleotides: TGTGCCAGCAGTTTCTATGCGGACGGGTCAGGCGAGCAGTACTTC. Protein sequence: CASSFYADGSGEQYF.